This entry is about one T cell receptor (beta chain). Its specificity is unknown. The sample is drawn from a study of regulatory T cells in long-lasting Graves disease. Study information: Graves' disease counted as persistent after over 5 years of antithyroid drugs with positive TSH receptor antibodies. Study-wide results and limits: Favored usage of TRBV28, TRBJ1-2 and TRBJ2-5 was recorded in persistent disease. Sharing of public clonotypes was greater in persistent patients (about 2,500) than in new patients (around 1,000).

V lost 0 bases to trimming and J lost 4 bases; unmatched junction nucleotides: 5. There are 18 residues in the CDR3. CDR1 is MNHEY, CDR2 SMNVEV, per germline (reference sequence). For TCR beta, libraries came from iRepertoire HTBI primers and Arm-PCR of CDR3 regions. Each CDR3 protein gets one entry after TCRdb re-called the multiplex PCR reads with MiXCR. The sample lists a few hundred thousand distinct CDR3 sequences, roughly a fifth occurring once. The time point here: persistent/refractory GD, antithyroid drugs over 5 years with positive TRAb. PBMC RNA was the source of the TCR library. Clinicians diagnosed Graves' disease using American Thyroid Association guidelines.

The receptor was derived from a female donor with Graves disease. The sequences come from peripheral blood mononuclear cells (PBMCs), collected when the disease was refractory, from a patient treated with antithyroid drugs. The V gene is TRBV27, the J gene TRBJ2-2, with 13 bases matching TRBD2. DNA of the CDR3: TGTGCCAGCAGTTTATCTGGTACTAGCGGGAGGGTCACCGGGGAGCTGTTTTTT. It is translated as CASSLSGTSGRVTGELFF.